This T cell receptor (beta chain) came from a study of blood T cell repertoires in COVID-19. In its sample, this clone was seen once. Produced via immunoSEQ multiplex PCR; TCRdb's table is partial and in-frame only. The sample lists about 170,000 clones; around nine tenths were seen once. The CDR3 is made up of 12 amino acids. Trimming removed 5 bases from V and 8 bases from J; junction bases left unmatched: 3. Looked up from germline, CDR1 is SGHNT and CDR2 is YENEEA. The origin of this receptor is a man aged 18 to 29 with active or convalescent COVID-19. The rearrangement links TRBV11-3 to TRBJ2-1, with 7 bases aligning to TRBD2. Specimen: peripheral blood. As DNA, the CDR3 is TGTGCCAGCAGCCGCGGGAGTTATGAGCAGTTCTTC. It encodes CASSRGSYEQFF. The full variable domain, completed using reference TRBV11-3 and TRBJ2-1, is EAGVVQSPRYKIIEKKQPVAFWCNPISGHNTLYWYLQNLGQGPELLIRYENEEAVDDSQLPKDRFSAERLKGVDSTLKIQPAELGDSAVYLCASSRGSYEQFFGPGTRLTVL.